The rows below give T cell receptor beta chains drawn from one sample of a study of T cells in Graves' hyperthyroidism and ophthalmopathy. TCRdb fed the multiplex PCR reads into MiXCR, producing one record per CDR3 protein. Here the sample spans a few hundred thousand distinct CDR3 sequences, just over 14% being singletons. Sequences were obtained from blood. The receptors shown here come from a middle-aged woman with Graves' hyperthyroidism that later progressed to Graves' ophthalmopathy. Each CDR3 is given with its conserved first and last residue. The D gene is left open where the match is weak. Expanded clones are given a class, and other clones once, few, many or no size at all.

>-|TRBJ1-1|TRBV7-9|-
TGTGCCAGCAGGCCTATGGGGGGGGCTTTAGGTTTGGAAGCTTTCTTT
CASRPMGGALGLEAFF
>few|TRBJ2-1|TRBV6-1|TRBD1
TGTGCCAGCAACGGAGGGACAGGGGGCTTTCGGCAGTTCTTC
CASNGGTGGFRQFF
>many|TRBJ1-5|TRBV28|-
TGTGCCAGCAGTGGGGCTGACAGAGGCAATCAGCCCCAGCATTTT
CASSGADRGNQPQHF
>-|TRBJ1-3|TRBV18|-
TGTGTCAGCTCACCACTGACTGGAAGTTCTAACTCTGGAAACACCATATATTTT
CVSSPLTGSSNSGNTIYF
>few|TRBJ2-2|TRBV20-1|-
TGCAGTGCTAGAGGGAGAGGGGGTCCCGGCGGGGAGCTGTTTTTT
CSARGRGGPGGELFF
>many|TRBJ2-1|TRBV6-5|TRBD2
TGTGCCAGCAGTTACTCGAGGGCGGCGGGAGATGAGCAGTTCTTC
CASSYSRAAGDEQFF
>many|TRBJ2-7|TRBV6-1|TRBD1
TGTGCCAGCAGTTACAGTCTGGGACAGGGGTCCATAAGCTCCTACGAGCAGTACTTC
CASSYSLGQGSISSYEQYF
>-|TRBJ1-2|TRBV2|-
TGTGCCAGCAGGGGCGTCGGGGCTTATAGTGGCTACACCTTC
CASRGVGAYSGYTF
>many|TRBJ2-1|TRBV3-1|-
TGTGCCAGCAGCCAAGACTTCCACCTACTCTCCTACAATGAGCAGTTCTTC
CASSQDFHLLSYNEQFF
>many|TRBJ2-7|TRBV12-3/TRBV12-4|-
TGTGCCAGCAGTTTGTCCTACCTCGAGCAGCACTTC
CASSLSYLEQHF
>-|TRBJ2-1|TRBV7-3|-
TGTGCCAGCAGCTCCATAGACGCCTACAATGAGCAGTTCTTC
CASSSIDAYNEQFF
>-|TRBJ1-4|TRBV19|-
TGTGCCAGTAGTACAGGGGTACTCGAAAAACTGTTTTTT
CASSTGVLEKLFF
>many|TRBJ2-7|TRBV27|-
TGTGCCAGCAGTTTATCGGGGGCAGTTTTAGGCGGTTCCGGGACCTACGAGCAGTACTTC
CASSLSGAVLGGSGTYEQYF
>-|TRBJ1-1|TRBV9|-
TGTGCCAGCAGCGCCCTAGGAGAGGGGGGGAACACTGAAGCTTTCTTT
CASSALGEGGNTEAFF
>many|TRBJ2-7|TRBV2|TRBD2
TGTGCCAGCAGTGAACTAGCGGGGGGGATCTACGAGCAGTACTTC
CASSELAGGIYEQYF
>many|TRBJ2-1|TRBV11-2|-
TGTGCCAGCAGCGAGATGGTAAAGAGCTCCTACAATGAGCAGTTCTTC
CASSEMVKSSYNEQFF
>many|TRBJ2-3|TRBV28|-
TGTGCCAGCAGTCCTTCCAACCAAGATACGCAGTATTTT
CASSPSNQDTQYF
>-|TRBJ1-2|TRBV2|-
TGTGCCAGCAGAGGAGGCTTCTACTATGGCTACACCTTC
CASRGGFYYGYTF
>-|TRBJ2-3|TRBV5-1|-
TGCGCCAGCGGCGCAGACTTAAGGGCGCAGTATTTT
CASGADLRAQYF
>many|TRBJ2-5|TRBV15|-
TGTGCCACCAGCAGCGATTTGTCGGCTGGAGGAAAGACCCAGTACTTC
CATSSDLSAGGKTQYF
>many|TRBJ2-1|TRBV20-1|TRBD1
TGCAGTGCTAGCGACAGGGGGCTTTTCAATGAGCAGTTCTTC
CSASDRGLFNEQFF
>many|TRBJ2-5|TRBV28|TRBD2
TGTGCCAGCAGTTATCCGGCGGGGGAAGAGACCCAGTACTTC
CASSYPAGEETQYF
>many|TRBJ1-5|TRBV28|-
TGTGCCAGCAGTAGACGGACAGCGGGTCAGCCCCAGCATTTT
CASSRRTAGQPQHF
>many|TRBJ2-1|TRBV29-1|TRBD1
TGCAGCGCGACAGGGCGTCCCCCGAGCTCCTACAATGAGCAGTTCTTC
CSATGRPPSSYNEQFF
>-|TRBJ2-1|TRBV6-6|TRBD2
TGTGCCAGCAGTTACTCGAGGGCTAGCGGGAAGTATGAGCAGTTCTTC
CASSYSRASGKYEQFF
>many|TRBJ1-1|TRBV11-2|TRBD1
TGTGCCAGCAGCTTAGTAACAGGGGGTCTCATGAACACTGAAGCTTTCTTT
CASSLVTGGLMNTEAFF
>few|TRBJ1-1|TRBV4-2|-
TGTGCCAGCAGCCAAGAGAGGGGCGGGAGCATGAACACTGAAGCTTTCTTT
CASSQERGGSMNTEAFF
>many|TRBJ1-3|TRBV3-1|-
TGTGCCAGCAGCCAAGGGCCAGAACAGGGATTTGGAAACACCATATATTTT
CASSQGPEQGFGNTIYF
>many|TRBJ2-2|TRBV2|TRBD2
TGTGCCAGCAGAACTAGCGGAAACACCGGGGAGCTGTTTTTT
CASRTSGNTGELFF
>many|TRBJ1-5|TRBV6-1|-
TGTGCCAGCCGCCGGAGGGGGTCAAATCAGCCCCAGCATTTT
CASRRRGSNQPQHF
>many|TRBJ2-7|TRBV4-1|TRBD2
TGCGCCAGCAGCCACGCTTCTAGCGGGAGCTCCTACGAGCAGTACTTC
CASSHASSGSSYEQYF
>-|TRBJ2-3|TRBV2|-
TGTGCCAGCAGCTCTAATTTCGGGGCAACAGATACGCAGTATTTT
CASSSNFGATDTQYF
>few|TRBJ2-1|TRBV15|TRBD2
TGTGCCACCAGCAGAATTGGGACTAGCGGGAGGAGGGGGCAGTTCTTC
CATSRIGTSGRRGQFF
>many|TRBJ2-5|TRBV10-2|-
TGCGCCAGCAGTTACGGGATCCAAGAGACCCAGTACTTC
CASSYGIQETQYF
>many|TRBJ1-1|TRBV28|-
TGTGCCAGCAGTTCAACGTGGTCCACTGAAGCTTTCTTT
CASSSTWSTEAFF
>many|TRBJ1-1|TRBV6-5|-
TGTGCCAGCAGTTACTCGTTCGTAATGAACACTGAAGCTTTCTTT
CASSYSFVMNTEAFF
>many|TRBJ2-2|TRBV27|-
TGTGCCAGCAGTTTAATTCGGACGAACACCGGGGAGCTGTTTTTT
CASSLIRTNTGELFF
>-|TRBJ2-6|TRBV7-9|-
TGTGCCAGCAGCTTAATTCGCCGGGAGACAGGGACTGGGGCCAACGTCCTGACTTTC
CASSLIRRETGTGANVLTF
>many|TRBJ1-2|TRBV12-3/TRBV12-4|-
TGTGCCAGCAGTTTACTAGGGAGCCTATATGGCTACACCTTC
CASSLLGSLYGYTF
>many|TRBJ2-7|TRBV19|-
TGTGCCAGTAGTACGGGGCTGCGGGCCTACGAGCAGTACTTC
CASSTGLRAYEQYF
>few|TRBJ2-7|TRBV6-1|TRBD1
TGTGCCAGCAGCCGGCAGGCAGGGGGCTTATACGAGCAGTACTTC
CASSRQAGGLYEQYF
>many|TRBJ1-3|TRBV20-1|-
TGCAGTGCTCTCCGAGGGGCAGGGAGGCCCAACACCATATATTTT
CSALRGAGRPNTIYF
>few|TRBJ2-1|TRBV9|TRBD2
TGTGCCAGCAACCCATGGGGGGGGAGGAACAATGAGCAGTTCTTC
CASNPWGGRNNEQFF
>many|TRBJ1-5|TRBV28|-
TGTGCCAGCAGCTTAATGGGATTGAGCAATCAGCCCCAGCATTTT
CASSLMGLSNQPQHF
>-|TRBJ2-1|TRBV15|-
TGTGCCACCAGCAGAGATCCCGCGGTCTACAATGAGCAGTTCTTC
CATSRDPAVYNEQFF
>many|TRBJ2-1|TRBV30|-
TGTGCCTGGAGTGTATTCAACGGATTTCCCTACAATGAGCAGTTCTTC
CAWSVFNGFPYNEQFF
>many|TRBJ2-2|TRBV5-1|TRBD1
TGCGCCAGCAGCTCCAGACAGGGTCGGAGCACCGGGGAGCTGTTTTTT
CASSSRQGRSTGELFF
>-|TRBJ2-1|TRBV28|TRBD2
TGTGCGAGCAGCACTAGCGGGAGGTCCTACAATGAGCAGTTCTTC
CASSTSGRSYNEQFF
>many|TRBJ2-5|TRBV27|TRBD2
TGTGCCAGCAGTTTGTGGGGACTAGCGGGGCAAGAGACCCAGTACTTC
CASSLWGLAGQETQYF
>many|TRBJ2-1|TRBV11-1|TRBD2
TGTGCCAGCAGCCCCCAAGGACTAGCGGGAGGTAGGGATGAGCAGTTCTTC
CASSPQGLAGGRDEQFF
>-|TRBJ2-7|TRBV18|TRBD2
TGTGCCAGCTCACCCAGCGGGAGTTTTGTGCGCGAGCAGTACTTC
CASSPSGSFVREQYF
>many|TRBJ2-3|TRBV5-1|-
TGCGCCAGCGGGGCTGGAAAGGATACGCAGTATTTT
CASGAGKDTQYF
>few|TRBJ1-5|TRBV6-1|-
TGTGCCAGCAGTATCGGAGATAATCAGCCCCAGCATTTT
CASSIGDNQPQHF